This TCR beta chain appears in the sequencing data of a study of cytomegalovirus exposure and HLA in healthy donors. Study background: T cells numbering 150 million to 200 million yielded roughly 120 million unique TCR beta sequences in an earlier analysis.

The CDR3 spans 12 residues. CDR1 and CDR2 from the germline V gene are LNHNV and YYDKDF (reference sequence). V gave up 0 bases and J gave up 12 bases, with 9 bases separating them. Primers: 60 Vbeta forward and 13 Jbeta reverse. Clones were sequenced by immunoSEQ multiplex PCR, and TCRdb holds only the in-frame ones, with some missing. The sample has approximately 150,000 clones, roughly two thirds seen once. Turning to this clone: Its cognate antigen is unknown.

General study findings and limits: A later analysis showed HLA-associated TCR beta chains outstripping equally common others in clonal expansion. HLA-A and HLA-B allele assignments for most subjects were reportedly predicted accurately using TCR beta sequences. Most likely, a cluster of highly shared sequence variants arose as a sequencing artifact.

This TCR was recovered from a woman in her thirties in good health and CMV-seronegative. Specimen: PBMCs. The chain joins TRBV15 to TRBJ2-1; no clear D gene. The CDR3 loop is CATSRDLAVQFF. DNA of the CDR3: TGTGCCACCAGCAGAGATCTGGCGGTGCAGTTCTTC.